This T cell receptor (beta chain) emerged from a study of T cell responses to AZD1222 COVID-19 vaccine. The method was immunoSEQ multiplex PCR; TCRdb's version includes in-frame clones alone and lacks a portion of them. The sample contains 100,000 to 150,000 clones, roughly 87% of which appear only once. Germline V gene sequence: CDR1 SGHTA, CDR2 FQGNSA. This CDR3 region has 18 residues. The trim removed 8 bases at V and 3 bases at J, leaving 17 bases unmatched. This specimen was peripheral blood, taken on day 0 of MenACWY control vaccination. This chain links TRBV7-2 with TRBJ2-1; 9 nucleotides match TRBD2. This sequence was found in an adult in good health. The CDR3 here is CASLLGPSGGRGYNEQFF. CDR3 sequence (DNA): TGTGCCAGCCTCTTAGGACCGTCGGGCGGGAGGGGCTACAATGAGCAGTTCTTC. Full variable domain (missing parts from reference TRBV7-2 and TRBJ2-1): GAGVSQSPSNKVTEKGKDVELRCDPISGHTALYWYRQSLGQGLEFLIYFQGNSAPDKSGLPSDRFSAERTGGSVSTLTIQRTQQEDSAVYLCASLLGPSGGRGYNEQFFGPGTRLTVL.